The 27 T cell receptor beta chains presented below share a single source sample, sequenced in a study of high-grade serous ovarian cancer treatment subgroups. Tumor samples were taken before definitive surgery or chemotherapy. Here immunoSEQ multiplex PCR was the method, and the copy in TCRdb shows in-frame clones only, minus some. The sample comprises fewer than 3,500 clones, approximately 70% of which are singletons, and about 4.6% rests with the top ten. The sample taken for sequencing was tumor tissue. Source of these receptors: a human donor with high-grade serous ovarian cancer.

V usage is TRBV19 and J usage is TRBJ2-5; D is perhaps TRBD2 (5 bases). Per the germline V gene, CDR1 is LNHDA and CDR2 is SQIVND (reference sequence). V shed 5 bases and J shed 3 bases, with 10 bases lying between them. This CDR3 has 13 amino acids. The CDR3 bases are TGTGCCAGTAGTGAGAGGGATGAAGAGACCCAGTACTTC. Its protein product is CASSERDEETQYF.

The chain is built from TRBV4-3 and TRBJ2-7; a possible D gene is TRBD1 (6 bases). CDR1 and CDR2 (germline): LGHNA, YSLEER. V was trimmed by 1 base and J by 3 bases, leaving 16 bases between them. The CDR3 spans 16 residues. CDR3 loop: CASSQVYREGDYEQYF. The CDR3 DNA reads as TGCGCCAGCAGCCAAGTTTACAGGGAAGGAGACTACGAGCAGTACTTC.

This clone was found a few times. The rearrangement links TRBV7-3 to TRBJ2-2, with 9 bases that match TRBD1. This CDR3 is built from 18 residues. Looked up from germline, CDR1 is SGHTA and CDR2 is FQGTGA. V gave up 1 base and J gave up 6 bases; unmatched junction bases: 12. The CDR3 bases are TGTGCCAGCAGCTTAATGGTCGGGGGACAGGGCGGGTCCGGGGAGCTGTTTTTT. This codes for CASSLMVGGQGGSGELFF.

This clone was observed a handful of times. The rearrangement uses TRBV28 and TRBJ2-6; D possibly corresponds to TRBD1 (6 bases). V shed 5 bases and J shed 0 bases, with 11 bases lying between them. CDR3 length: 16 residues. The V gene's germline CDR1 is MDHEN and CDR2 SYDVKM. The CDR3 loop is CASSPGQPSGANVLTF. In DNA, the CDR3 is TGTGCCAGCAGTCCCGGACAGCCCTCTGGGGCCAACGTCCTGACTTTC.

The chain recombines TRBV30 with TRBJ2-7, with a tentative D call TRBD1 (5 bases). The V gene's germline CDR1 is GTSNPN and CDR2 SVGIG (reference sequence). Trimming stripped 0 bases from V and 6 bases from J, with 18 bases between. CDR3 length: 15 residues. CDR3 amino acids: CAWSVQGSLSGEQYF. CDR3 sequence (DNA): TGTGCCTGGAGTGTGCAGGGTTCTTTGTCGGGCGAGCAGTACTTC.

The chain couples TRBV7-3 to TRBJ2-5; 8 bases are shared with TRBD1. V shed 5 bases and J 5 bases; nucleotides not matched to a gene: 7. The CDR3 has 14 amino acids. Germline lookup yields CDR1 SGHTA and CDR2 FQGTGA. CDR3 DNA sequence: TGTGCCAGCAGCCAGACAGGGGCGGGGGAGACCCAGTACTTC. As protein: CASSQTGAGETQYF. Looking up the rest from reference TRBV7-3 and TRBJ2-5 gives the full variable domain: GAGVSQTPSNKVTEKGKYVELRCDPISGHTALYWYRQSLGQGPEFLIYFQGTGAADDSGLPNDRFFAVRPEGSVSTLKIQRTERGDSAVYLCASSQTGAGETQYFGPGTRLLVL.

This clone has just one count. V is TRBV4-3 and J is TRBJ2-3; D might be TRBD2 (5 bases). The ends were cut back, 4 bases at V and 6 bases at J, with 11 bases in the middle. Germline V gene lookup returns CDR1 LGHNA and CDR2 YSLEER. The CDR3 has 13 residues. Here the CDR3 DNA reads TGCGCCAGCAGCCCTACGGGGTTTGATACGCAGTATTTT. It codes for CASSPTGFDTQYF.

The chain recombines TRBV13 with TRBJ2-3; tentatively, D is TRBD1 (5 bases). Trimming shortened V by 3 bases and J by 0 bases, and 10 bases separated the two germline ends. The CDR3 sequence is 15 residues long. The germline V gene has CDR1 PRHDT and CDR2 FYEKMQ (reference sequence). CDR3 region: CASSFAGMSTDTQYF. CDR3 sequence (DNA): TGTGCCAGCAGCTTTGCAGGGATGAGCACAGATACGCAGTATTTT.

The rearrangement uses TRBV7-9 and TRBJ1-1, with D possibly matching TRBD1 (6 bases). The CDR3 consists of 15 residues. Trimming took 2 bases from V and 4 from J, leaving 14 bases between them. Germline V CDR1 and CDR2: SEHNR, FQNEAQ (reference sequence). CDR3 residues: CASSLKGGVGTEAFF. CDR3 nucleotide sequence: TGTGCCAGCAGCTTAAAGGGGGGAGTTGGCACTGAAGCTTTCTTT.

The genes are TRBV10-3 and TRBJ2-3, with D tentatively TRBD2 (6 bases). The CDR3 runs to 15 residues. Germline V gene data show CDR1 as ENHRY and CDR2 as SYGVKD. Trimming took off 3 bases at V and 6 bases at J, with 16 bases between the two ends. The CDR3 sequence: CAISEQAGGSDTQYF. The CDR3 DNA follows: TGTGCCATCAGTGAACAAGCGGGTGGGAGTGATACGCAGTATTTT.

The CDR3 DNA is TGCGCCAGCAGCTCCAACGGCTTAGGGGCTGGAAACACCATATATTTT. Protein product: CASSSNGLGAGNTIYF. The V and J genes are TRBV5-1 and TRBJ1-3, with D possibly TRBD1 on 5 matching bases. The CDR3 consists of 16 residues. Germline CDR1 SGHRS, CDR2 YFSETQ. Trimming removed 3 bases at V and 2 bases at J, with 15 bases between.

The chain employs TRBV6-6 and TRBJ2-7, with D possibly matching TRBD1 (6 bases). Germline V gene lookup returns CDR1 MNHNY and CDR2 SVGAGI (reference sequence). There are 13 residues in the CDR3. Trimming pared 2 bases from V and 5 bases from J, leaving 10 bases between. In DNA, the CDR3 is TGTGCCAGCAGTTACCCGACAGGCCACGAGCAGTACTTC. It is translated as CASSYPTGHEQYF.

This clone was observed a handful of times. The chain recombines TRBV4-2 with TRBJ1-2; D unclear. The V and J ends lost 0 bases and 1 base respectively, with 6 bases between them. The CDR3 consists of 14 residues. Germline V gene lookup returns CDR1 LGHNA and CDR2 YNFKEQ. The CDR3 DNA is TGTGCCAGCAGCCAAGATAAAGTTAACTATGGCTACACCTTC. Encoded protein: CASSQDKVNYGYTF.

The CDR3 is CASSPDYYKETQYF. In nucleotides, the CDR3 is TGTGCCAGCAGCCCGGACTATTACAAAGAGACCCAGTACTTC. V is TRBV7-9 and J is TRBJ2-5, with D tentatively TRBD2 (6 bases). CDR3 length equals 14 residues. The germline V gene has CDR1 SEHNR and CDR2 FQNEAQ (reference sequence). Deletions cut 5 bases from V and 3 bases from J, with 13 bases between.

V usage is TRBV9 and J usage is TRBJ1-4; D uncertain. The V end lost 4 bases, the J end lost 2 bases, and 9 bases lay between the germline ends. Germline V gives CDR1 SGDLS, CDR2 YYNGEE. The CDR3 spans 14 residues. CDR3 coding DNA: TGTGCCAGCAGCCCCCAAAAGACTAATGAAAAACTGTTTTTT. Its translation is CASSPQKTNEKLFF.

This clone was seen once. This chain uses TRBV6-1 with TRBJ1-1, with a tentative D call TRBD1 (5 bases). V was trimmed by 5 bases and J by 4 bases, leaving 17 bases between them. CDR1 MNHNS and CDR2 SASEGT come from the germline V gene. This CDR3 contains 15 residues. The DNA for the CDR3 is TGTGCCAGCAGTCCCCTGCGTGGGGCGGCCACTGAAGCTTTCTTT. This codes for CASSPLRGAATEAFF.

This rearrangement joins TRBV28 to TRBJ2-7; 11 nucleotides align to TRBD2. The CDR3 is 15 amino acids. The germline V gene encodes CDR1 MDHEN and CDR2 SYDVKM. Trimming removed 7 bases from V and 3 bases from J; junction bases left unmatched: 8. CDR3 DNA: TGTGCCAGCACTTCCCCGGGACTAGCGGTCTACGAGCAGTACTTC. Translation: CASTSPGLAVYEQYF.

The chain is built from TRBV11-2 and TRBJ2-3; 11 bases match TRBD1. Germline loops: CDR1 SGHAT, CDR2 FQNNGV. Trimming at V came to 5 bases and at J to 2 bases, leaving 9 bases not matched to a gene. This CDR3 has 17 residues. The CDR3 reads CASSPRTGGLFTDTQYF. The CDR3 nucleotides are TGTGCCAGCAGCCCTCGGACAGGGGGCTTGTTCACAGATACGCAGTATTTT.

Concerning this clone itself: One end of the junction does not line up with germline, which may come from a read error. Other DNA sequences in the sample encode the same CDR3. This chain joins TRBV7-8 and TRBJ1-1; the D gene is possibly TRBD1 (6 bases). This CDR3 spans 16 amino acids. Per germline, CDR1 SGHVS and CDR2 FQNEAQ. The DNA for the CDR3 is TGTGCCAGCAGCTTAGTAAGGGGGGAGATGAACACTGAGGCTTTCTTT. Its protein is CASSLVRGEMNTEAFF.

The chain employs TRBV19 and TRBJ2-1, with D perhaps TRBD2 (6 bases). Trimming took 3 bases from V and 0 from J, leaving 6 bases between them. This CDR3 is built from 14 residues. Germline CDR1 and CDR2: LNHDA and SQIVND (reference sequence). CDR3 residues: CASSIGGSYNEQFF. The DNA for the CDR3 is TGTGCCAGTAGTATCGGGGGCTCCTACAATGAGCAGTTCTTC.

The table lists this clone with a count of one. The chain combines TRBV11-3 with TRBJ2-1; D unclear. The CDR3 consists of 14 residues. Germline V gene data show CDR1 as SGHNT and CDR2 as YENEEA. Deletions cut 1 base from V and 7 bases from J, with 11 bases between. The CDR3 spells CASSLGKGNNEQFF. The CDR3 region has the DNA TGTGCCAGCAGCTTAGGGAAAGGCAATAATGAGCAGTTCTTC.

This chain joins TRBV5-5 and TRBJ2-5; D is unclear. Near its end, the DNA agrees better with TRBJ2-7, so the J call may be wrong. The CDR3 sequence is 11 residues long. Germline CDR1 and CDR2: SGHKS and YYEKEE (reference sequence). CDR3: CASSSAYEQYF. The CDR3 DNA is TGTGCCAGCAGCTCGGCCTACGAGCAGTACTTC.

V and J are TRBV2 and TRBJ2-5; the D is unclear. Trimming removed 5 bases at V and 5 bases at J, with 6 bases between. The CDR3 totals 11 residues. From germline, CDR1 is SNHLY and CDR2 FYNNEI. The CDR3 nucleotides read TGTGCCAGCAGTAACCGGGAGACCCAGTACTTC. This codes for CASSNRETQYF.

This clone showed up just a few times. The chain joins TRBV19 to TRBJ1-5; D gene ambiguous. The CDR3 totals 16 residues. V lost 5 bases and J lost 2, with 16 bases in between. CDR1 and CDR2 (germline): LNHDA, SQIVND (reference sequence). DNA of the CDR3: TGTGCCAGTAGTGAGGACCCGTTGTGGGGCAATCAGCCCCAGCATTTT. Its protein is CASSEDPLWGNQPQHF.

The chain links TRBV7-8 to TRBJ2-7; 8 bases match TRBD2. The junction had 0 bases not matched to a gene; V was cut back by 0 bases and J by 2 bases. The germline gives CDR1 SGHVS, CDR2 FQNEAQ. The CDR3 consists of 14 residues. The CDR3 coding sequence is TGTGCCAGCAGCTTAGCCGGGGGGGCCTACGAGCAGTACTTC. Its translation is CASSLAGGAYEQYF.

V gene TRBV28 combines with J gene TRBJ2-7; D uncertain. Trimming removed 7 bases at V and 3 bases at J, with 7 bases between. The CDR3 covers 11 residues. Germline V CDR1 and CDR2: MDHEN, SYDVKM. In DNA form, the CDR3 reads TGTGCCAGCACGTCTGTCTACGAGCAGTACTTC. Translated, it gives CASTSVYEQYF.

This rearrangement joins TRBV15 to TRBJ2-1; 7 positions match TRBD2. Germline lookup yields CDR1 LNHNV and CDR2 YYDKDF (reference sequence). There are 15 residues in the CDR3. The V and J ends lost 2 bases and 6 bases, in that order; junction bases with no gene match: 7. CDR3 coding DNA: TGTGCCACCAGCAGAACACGACTAGCAGCCAATGAGCAGTTCTTC. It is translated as CATSRTRLAANEQFF.